This is a list of T cell receptor beta chains from one sample in a study of T cell responses to AZD1222 COVID-19 vaccine. Data came from immunoSEQ multiplex PCR; TCRdb stores just in-frame clones and leaves some out. The table includes about 180,000 clones, over 80% detected once. This sample comprised peripheral blood, obtained 28 days after the second dose of the MenACWY control vaccine. These receptor sequences come from an adult who received the MenACWY meningococcal vaccine as a control. CDR3s leave out the opening cysteine and the closing phenylalanine or tryptophan.

v_gene,j_gene,CDR3aa
TRBV2,TRBJ1-1,AIPRTDRADTEAF
TRBV24-1,TRBJ2-6,ATSDSAGKSSGANVLT
TRBV7-2,TRBJ2-3,ASRDSGRSTDTQY
TRBV27,TRBJ1-5,ARYPWPKSRDNQPQH
TRBV28,TRBJ1-1,ASSPRTGLASEAF
TRBV28,TRBJ2-7,AGTLGGRTLYEQY
TRBV10-3,TRBJ1-5,AISPRGAKQPQH
TRBV3-1/TRBV3-2,TRBJ2-1,ASSLSGAYNEQF
TRBV19,TRBJ2-4,ASKEASLAKNIQY
TRBV6-2/TRBV6-3,TRBJ2-1,ASSYSGSNEQF
TRBV18,TRBJ1-5,ASSPSVNQPQH
TRBV9,TRBJ1-1,ASSVLEGLGNTEAF
TRBV24-1,TRBJ2-7,ATSDSVEASPYEQY
TRBV12-3/TRBV12-4,TRBJ1-1,ASSSQGRTEAF
TRBV14,TRBJ2-3,ASSPTSTDTQY
TRBV9,TRBJ2-1,ASSVGLREAAYNEQF
TRBV5-1,TRBJ2-7,ASQKLPGSNEQY
TRBV19,TRBJ1-2,ASSIDRSGFGYT
TRBV6-5,TRBJ1-3,ASGNSGNTIY
TRBV5-1,TRBJ2-7,ASSPTADPYEQY
TRBV28,TRBJ2-5,ASTEDVGQETQY
TRBV6-5,TRBJ1-5,ASKGACNQPQH
TRBV6-1,TRBJ1-2,ASSEASSATSERNYGYT
TRBV28,TRBJ2-5,ASSFRQDGRETQY
TRBV4-3,TRBJ2-4,ASSQHYATPENIQY
TRBV7-8,TRBJ2-5,ASSREGGGQETQY
TRBV28,TRBJ1-1,ASSLRGLEAF
TRBV5-1,TRBJ1-5,ASSPGQGEVPQH
TRBV6-5,TRBJ2-6,ASSYSGANVLT
TRBV2,TRBJ1-2,ASSAETALYGYT
TRBV6-2/TRBV6-3,TRBJ2-7,ASSYKGGFHYEQY
TRBV6-2/TRBV6-3,TRBJ2-7,ASSYPPVGEQY
TRBV28,TRBJ2-5,AIRGSGKRETQY
TRBV19,TRBJ1-2,ASSILRTGTYGYT
TRBV5-1,TRBJ2-3,ASSLEPGSSTDTQY
TRBV7-3,TRBJ1-2,ASSLERLQGGKGYGYT
TRBV25-1,TRBJ1-2,ASSELYGTMGGYT
TRBV29-1,TRBJ2-1,SAGRVNNEQF
TRBV6-2/TRBV6-3,TRBJ1-2,ASSYPAGYT
TRBV28,TRBJ2-2,ASSLSHRANTGELF
TRBV18,TRBJ2-7,ASSPSNYEQY
TRBV3-1/TRBV3-2,TRBJ2-2,ASSQRTRAGVGAGELF
TRBV7-2,TRBJ2-1,ASSFFQTVNEQF
TRBV9,TRBJ1-3,ASSVGTGGNTIY
TRBV20-1,TRBJ2-7,SAQGAYEQY
TRBV3-1/TRBV3-2,TRBJ1-3,ASGLWQGANSGNTIY
TRBV12-3/TRBV12-4,TRBJ1-2,ASSSWQENGYT
TRBV7-2,TRBJ1-3,ASSLESGSGNTIY
TRBV28,TRBJ1-4,ASTVSGGNEKLF
TRBV7-2,TRBJ1-1,ASSRNIGEAF
TRBV7-2,TRBJ2-3,ASTLLYGPDTQY
TRBV6-1,TRBJ1-5,ASRDMQPQH
TRBV19,TRBJ1-5,ASSIASDQPQH